This T cell receptor beta chain was recorded in a study of blood T cell repertoires in COVID-19. Study as a whole: Some COVID-19 samples were acute and others convalescent; all came from the United States, Italy and Spain.

CDR1 and CDR2 (germline): SQVTM, ANQGSEA. The CDR3 is 15 residues long. Losses at the gene ends were 1 base for V and 3 bases for J; bases not matched to a gene: 7. Seattle-derived patients entered the study during active infection and were followed longitudinally. Per the original methods: Cell counts per sample came from amplifying reference gene primers. TCRdb's copy holds only in-frame clones and misses some; the assay was immunoSEQ multiplex PCR. D and trimming were read from the DNA, whereas the V and J calls and clone size are those reported in that table. The profile shows about 250,000 clones, roughly 84% of them singletons.

Sequencing was done on a sample of peripheral blood. The receptor comes from a person between 70 and 80 years old with COVID-19, enrolled during active disease. The chain links TRBV29-1 to TRBJ2-3; 7 bases map to TRBD2. The chain's CDR3 is CSVEGSLGGTDTQYF. In DNA form, the CDR3 reads TGCAGCGTTGAAGGCTCCCTCGGGGGGACAGATACGCAGTATTTT.